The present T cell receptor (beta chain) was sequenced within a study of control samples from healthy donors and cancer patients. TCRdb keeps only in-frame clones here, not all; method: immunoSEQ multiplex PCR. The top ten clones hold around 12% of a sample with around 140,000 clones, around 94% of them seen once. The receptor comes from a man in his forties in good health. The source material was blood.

The chain's CDR3 is CASSVGSSGTTSYEQYF. The CDR3 DNA reads as TGTGCCAGCAGCGTAGGGTCCAGCGGGACGACCTCCTACGAGCAGTACTTC. The rearrangement uses TRBV9 and TRBJ2-7; 7 nucleotides agree with TRBD2. V trimming: 0 bases; J trimming: 0 bases; junction bases outside the gene matches: 9. The CDR3 contains 17 residues. Germline V gene lookup returns CDR1 SGDLS and CDR2 YYNGEE.